The clone carrying this T cell receptor beta chain was counted at least ten times. TCRdb ran MiXCR on the 5' RACE reads and lists one entry per CDR3 protein. The sample lists 25,000 to 30,000 distinct CDR3 sequences; about 4.6% were seen once. The CDR3 runs to 14 residues. V shed 6 bases, J shed 0 bases, and the junction held 4 bases outside the gene matches. The germline gives CDR1 SNHLY, CDR2 FYNNEI. This sample was included in a study of early T cells in non-severe SARS-CoV-2 infection. The chain uses TRBV2 and TRBJ1-2, with 7 bases identical to TRBD1. The sample comprised whole blood. This TCR was sampled from an adult who was a healthcare worker with PCR-confirmed SARS-CoV-2 infection or an uninfected control (not recorded which). CDR3 DNA sequence: TGTGCCAGCAGCGGGACAGTTACTAACTATGGCTACACCTTC. Translation: CASSGTVTNYGYTF.